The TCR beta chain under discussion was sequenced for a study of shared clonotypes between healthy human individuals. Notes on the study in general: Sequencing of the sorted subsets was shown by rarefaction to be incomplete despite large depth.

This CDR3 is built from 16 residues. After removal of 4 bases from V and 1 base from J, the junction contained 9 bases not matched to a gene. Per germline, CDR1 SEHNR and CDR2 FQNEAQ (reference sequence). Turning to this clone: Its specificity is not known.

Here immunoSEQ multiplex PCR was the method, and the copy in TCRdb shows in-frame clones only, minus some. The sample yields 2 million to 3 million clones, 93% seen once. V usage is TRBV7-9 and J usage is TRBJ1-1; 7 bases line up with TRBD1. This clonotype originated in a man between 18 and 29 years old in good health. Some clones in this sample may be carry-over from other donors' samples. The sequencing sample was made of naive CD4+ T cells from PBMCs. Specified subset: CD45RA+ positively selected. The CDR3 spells CASSWGQQTPNTEAFF. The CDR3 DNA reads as TGTGCCAGCAGCTGGGGACAGCAAACTCCGAACACTGAAGCTTTCTTT.